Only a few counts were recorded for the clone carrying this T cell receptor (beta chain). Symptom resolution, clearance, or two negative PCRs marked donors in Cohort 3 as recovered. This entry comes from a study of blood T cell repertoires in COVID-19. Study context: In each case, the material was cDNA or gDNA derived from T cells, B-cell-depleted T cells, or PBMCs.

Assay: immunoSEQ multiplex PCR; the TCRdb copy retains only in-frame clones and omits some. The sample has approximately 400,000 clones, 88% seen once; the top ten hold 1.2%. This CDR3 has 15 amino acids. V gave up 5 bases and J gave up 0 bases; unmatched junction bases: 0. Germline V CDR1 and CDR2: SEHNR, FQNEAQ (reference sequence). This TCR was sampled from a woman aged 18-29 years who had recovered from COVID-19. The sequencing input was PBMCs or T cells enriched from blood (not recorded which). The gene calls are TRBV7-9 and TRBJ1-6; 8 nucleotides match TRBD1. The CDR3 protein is CASSGTGSYNSPLHF. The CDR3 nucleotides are TGTGCCAGCAGCGGGACAGGCTCCTATAATTCACCCCTCCACTTT.